Presented here are 14 T cell receptor beta chains from one specimen sequenced in a study of cytomegalovirus exposure and HLA in healthy donors (dated by TCRdb to about 2017). Library method: the immunoSEQ multiplex PCR assay. The multiplex PCR relied on a mix of 60 forward primers for TCR Vbeta segments and 13 reverse primers for TCR Jbeta segments. Held by TCRdb, this immuneACCESS table contains in-frame sequences only and omits some clones. Under half of the omission traces to an unresolved V gene where checked; the cause of the rest is unknown. Recorded for this sample are about 130,000 clones; approximately 80% of them occurred a single time. The ten largest clones represent about 3% of the sample. Sequencing used PBMCs. The receptors derive from a woman between 18 and 30 years old in good health and CMV-seropositive.

This rearrangement joins TRBV29-1 to TRBJ2-5; D remains unclear. In germline, CDR1 is SQVTM, CDR2 ANQGSEA. CDR3 size: 13 residues. V dropped 1 base and J dropped 5 bases, with 11 bases sitting between them. The CDR3 bases are TGCAGCGTTGAAGGGTCCGGAGAGGAGACCCAGTACTTC. Its translation is CSVEGSGEETQYF.

The V gene is TRBV27, the J gene TRBJ2-1; D is ambiguous. Germline V gene sequence: CDR1 MNHEY, CDR2 SMNVEV (reference sequence). V shed 2 bases and J shed 9 bases, with 11 bases lying between them. The CDR3 has 13 amino acids. The CDR3 DNA follows: TGTGCCAGCAGTTTAGGGCCTCTTGGTGAGCAGTTCTTC. This encodes CASSLGPLGEQFF.

The chain joins TRBV2 to TRBJ2-7, with 14 bases that match TRBD2. Trimming at V came to 2 bases and at J to 7 bases, leaving 7 bases not matched to a gene. This CDR3 is 16 amino acids long. CDR1 and CDR2 (germline): SNHLY, FYNNEI. The CDR3 nucleotides read TGTGCCAGCAGTGAAATGGGGACTAGCGGGGGTCAGGAGCAGTACTTC. This encodes CASSEMGTSGGQEQYF.

The genes are TRBV7-9 and TRBJ2-3; D is uncertain. V shed 3 bases and J shed 3 bases, with 7 bases lying between them. The CDR3 runs to 13 residues. CDR1 SEHNR and CDR2 FQNEAQ come from the germline V gene (reference sequence). CDR3 protein: CASSLSETDTQYF. The CDR3 DNA sequence: TGTGCCAGCAGCTTGAGCGAAACAGATACGCAGTATTTT.

This clone was counted a single time. This chain joins TRBV18 and TRBJ2-2; D remains unclear. V was trimmed by 0 bases and J by 5 bases, leaving 4 bases between them. CDR3 length equals 13 residues. CDR1 is KGHSH, CDR2 LQKENI, per germline. The CDR3 region is CASSPPSTGELFF. CDR3 DNA: TGTGCCAGCTCACCACCTTCGACCGGGGAGCTGTTTTTT.

The rearrangement joins TRBV30 to TRBJ1-1; 7 nucleotides align to TRBD1. CDR1 is GTSNPN and CDR2 is SVGIG in the germline V gene (reference sequence). Germline trimming cut 2 bases from V and 3 bases from J; bases unmatched to any gene: 6. The CDR3 is made up of 14 amino acids. Written as DNA, the CDR3 is TGTGCCTGGAGTTCGACAGGGAGAGACACTGAAGCTTTCTTT. Amino acid sequence: CAWSSTGRDTEAFF.

The chain uses TRBV2 and TRBJ2-5; D may be TRBD1 (6 bases). In germline, CDR1 is SNHLY, CDR2 FYNNEI. This CDR3 is built from 15 residues. With 0 bases removed from V and 1 base from J, the gap between germline ends came to 9 bases. CDR3 DNA: TGTGCCAGCAGTGAAGCGGCAGGGGTCCAAGAGACCCAGTACTTC. This translates into CASSEAAGVQETQYF.

The V gene is TRBV28, the J gene TRBJ2-7; 8 bases agree with TRBD1. Looked up from germline, CDR1 is MDHEN and CDR2 is SYDVKM. The CDR3 is made up of 14 amino acids. The trim removed 8 bases at V and 4 bases at J, leaving 10 bases unmatched. The CDR3 nucleotides are TGTGCCAGCGAGCCGGACAGGGCAAATTACGAGCAGTACTTC. This translates into CASEPDRANYEQYF. Full variable domain (outside the CDR3, taken from reference TRBV28 and TRBJ2-7): DVKVTQSSRYLVKRTGEKVFLECVQDMDHENMFWYRQDPGLGLRLIYFSYDVKMKEKGDIPEGYSVSREKKERFSLILESASTNQTSMYLCASEPDRANYEQYFGPGTRLTVT.

The gene calls are TRBV27 and TRBJ2-5; TRBD2 aligns across 11 bases. The J call may be incorrect, as the DNA end agrees better with TRBJ2-7. The CDR3 contains 14 residues. The V gene's germline CDR1 is MNHEY and CDR2 SMNVEV (reference sequence). CDR3 DNA: TGTGCCAGCAGCCCCGGGACTAGCGGCAACGAGCAGTACTTC. Its protein is CASSPGTSGNEQYF.

This clone was seen just once. This chain joins TRBV7-9 and TRBJ1-1, with a tentative D call TRBD1 (6 bases). V gave up 2 bases and J gave up 1 base, with 11 bases separating them. The CDR3 is 15 residues long. Germline assignment: CDR1 SEHNR and CDR2 FQNEAQ (reference sequence). DNA for the CDR3: TGTGCCAGCAGCTTACACAGGGTTAAGAACACTGAAGCTTTCTTT. Protein: CASSLHRVKNTEAFF.

The sample holds a few counts of this clone. The CDR3 region has the DNA TGTGCCAGCAGCTTGCGGCACAATTCACCCCTCCACTTT. Translating it yields CASSLRHNSPLHF. The J gene is TRBJ1-6, the V gene TRBV11-1; D unclear. This CDR3 region has 13 residues. Germline V gene sequence: CDR1 SGHAT, CDR2 FQDESV (reference sequence). The V end was cut by 3 bases, the J end by 7 bases, with 7 bases between.

The rearrangement joins TRBV21-1 to TRBJ2-7; TRBD2 is the table's D call, not checked against the DNA. TRBV21-1 is reported as a pseudogene. The CDR3 is 14 amino acids. The CDR3 loop is CASSKIRVAYEQYF. The CDR3 DNA follows: TGTGCCAGCAGCAAAATTCGGGTCGCCTACGAGCAGTACTTC.

The V call is TRBV6-1, the J call TRBJ1-1; D might be TRBD1 (5 bases). Germline V gene sequence: CDR1 MNHNS, CDR2 SASEGT. V was clipped by 8 bases and J by 3 bases, with 13 bases between them. The CDR3 runs 13 residues. The CDR3, as DNA: TGTGCCAGCGGGAGGGAAGGGGACACTGAAGCTTTCTTT. This codes for CASGREGDTEAFF.

The rearrangement joins TRBV4-1 to TRBJ1-2, with a weak D call TRBD1 (5 bases). Germline values: CDR1 MGHRA, CDR2 YSYEKL. The ends were cut back, 9 bases at V and 0 bases at J, with 14 bases in the middle. This CDR3 has 14 residues. CDR3 region: CASASGGTNYGYTF. The CDR3 coding sequence is TGCGCCAGTGCTTCGGGGGGGACTAACTATGGCTACACCTTC.